This paragraph reports one T cell receptor beta chain. Germline values: CDR1 SGHRS, CDR2 YFSETQ. This CDR3 has 15 amino acids. The junction had 9 bases not matched to a gene; V was cut back by 3 bases and J by 15 bases. The sample originates from a study of T cell responses to AZD1222 COVID-19 vaccine. Generated by immunoSEQ multiplex PCR, the TCRdb table keeps only in-frame clones and is missing some. Altogether tens of thousands of clones are present, 92% being singletons, with the ten largest covering roughly 5.1%. This TCR was sampled from an adult who received the AZD1222 COVID-19 vaccine. The V call is TRBV5-1, the J call TRBJ2-1; 16 nucleotides match TRBD2. The source was peripheral blood, collected 28 days after the second AZD1222 dose. Here the CDR3 reads CASSYGTSGRETGFF. CDR3 nucleotides: TGCGCCAGCAGCTATGGGACTAGCGGGAGGGAAACGGGGTTCTTC.